The rows below give T cell receptor beta chains drawn from one sample of a study of identical twins. TCRdb independently ran MiXCR on the 5' RACE reads; one entry per CDR3 protein. Here the sample spans a few hundred thousand distinct CDR3 sequences, roughly 15% being singletons. This sample also belongs to another study, concerning yellow fever vaccine responses in identical twins.

The sample taken for sequencing was CD4+ T cells sorted from blood. The receptor set was obtained from a woman aged 18-29 years in good health. The CDR3 runs from the conserved cysteine through the conserved F or W. D genes are given only for firm matches. Size values are once, few and many counts, or a class for expanded clones, and some rows have none.

TRBJ2-1	TRBV3-1	.	.	TGTGCCAGCAGCCAACCAGGGACCTCCTACAATGAGCAGTTCTTC	CASSQPGTSYNEQFF
TRBJ2-1	TRBV6-1	TRBD2	.	TGTGCCAGCAGTGAAAGGAAGCGGGAGAATTCCTACAATGAGCAGTTCTTC	CASSERKRENSYNEQFF
TRBJ1-4	TRBV7-8	TRBD1	many	TGTGCCAGCAGCTTGGGGACAGTAAATGAAAAACTGTTTTTT	CASSLGTVNEKLFF
TRBJ1-4	TRBV3-1	.	few	TGTGCCAGCAGCCCAGCAATGGGCGAAAAACTGTTTTTT	CASSPAMGEKLFF
TRBJ2-6	TRBV2	.	.	TGTGCCAGCGCTGTAGGGAACTCTGGGGCCAACGTCCTGACTTTC	CASAVGNSGANVLTF
TRBJ2-1	TRBV7-3	.	.	TGTGCCAGCAGCTTAGGCCATGCTGCCAATGAGCAGTTCTTC	CASSLGHAANEQFF
TRBJ2-3	TRBV20-1	TRBD2	.	TGCAGTGCCCCTGTCTCGGGAGGGGCCTGGCCAGATACGCAGTATTTT	CSAPVSGGAWPDTQYF
TRBJ2-5	TRBV2	.	.	TGTGCCAGCAGTGAAAAGGACACCCAAGAGACCCAGTACTTC	CASSEKDTQETQYF
TRBJ2-5	TRBV5-1	.	.	TGCGCCAGCAGCTTGGCCGTTACGGGGGAGACCCAGTACTTC	CASSLAVTGETQYF
TRBJ1-4	TRBV7-2	.	.	TGTGCCAGCAGCTTACGGGTTGGGGAAAAACTGTTTTTT	CASSLRVGEKLFF
TRBJ1-2	TRBV5-5	.	many	TGTGCCAGCAGCTTGCCTGCTAACTATGGCTACACCTTC	CASSLPANYGYTF
TRBJ2-4	TRBV19	.	few	TGTGCCAGTAGTATATCAGTGCAAAGGACGAACATTCAGTACTTC	CASSISVQRTNIQYF
TRBJ1-1	TRBV12-5	.	.	TGTGCTAGTGGACAGGGACGGAACACTGAAGCTTTCTTT	CASGQGRNTEAFF
TRBJ2-2	TRBV28	.	few	TGTGCCAGCAGTTTAACCAGGGCGGCCCGCACCGGGGAGCTGTTTTTT	CASSLTRAARTGELFF
TRBJ2-1	TRBV12-3/TRBV12-4	.	few	TGTGCCAGCAGTCCCCAGGCTAGCGCGATTTACAATGAGCAGTTCTTC	CASSPQASAIYNEQFF
TRBJ1-2	TRBV20-1	.	.	TGCAGTGCTAGTTCGTCAGGGGTCTATGGCTACACCTTC	CSASSSGVYGYTF
TRBJ2-1	TRBV13	TRBD2	few	TGTGCCAGCAGCATGCAGCGGGGCTACAATGAGCAGTTCTTC	CASSMQRGYNEQFF
TRBJ2-2	TRBV3-1	.	few	TGTGCCAGCAGCCAAGTGAGGGGCAAAGACACCGGGGAGCTGTTTTTT	CASSQVRGKDTGELFF
TRBJ1-1	TRBV7-3	.	.	TGTGCCAGCAGCTTAAACCCGGGGATGAGGACTGAAGCTTTCTTT	CASSLNPGMRTEAFF
TRBJ2-2	TRBV29-1	.	few	TGCAGCTTCGCACAGGGTATCGGCGGGGAGCTGTTTTTT	CSFAQGIGGELFF
TRBJ1-2	TRBV29-1	.	few	TGCAGCGCTCGACAGTCTCCTGGCTACACCTTC	CSARQSPGYTF
TRBJ1-4	TRBV11-2	TRBD1	many	TGTGCCAGCAGCCTGGCCGGGACAGATAGGGAAAAACTGTTTTTT	CASSLAGTDREKLFF
TRBJ1-3	TRBV5-5	.	few	TGTGCCAGCAGCTTACTGGGTGTCGGCTATGGAAACACCATATATTTT	CASSLLGVGYGNTIYF
TRBJ1-6	TRBV6-1	.	many	TGTGCCAGCGGGGAGACCTCCCCGGGGGTTTCACCCCTCCACTTT	CASGETSPGVSPLHF
TRBJ2-5	TRBV5-6	.	.	TGTGCCAGCAGCTTGGTAGGCTACGAAGAGACCCAGTACTTC	CASSLVGYEETQYF